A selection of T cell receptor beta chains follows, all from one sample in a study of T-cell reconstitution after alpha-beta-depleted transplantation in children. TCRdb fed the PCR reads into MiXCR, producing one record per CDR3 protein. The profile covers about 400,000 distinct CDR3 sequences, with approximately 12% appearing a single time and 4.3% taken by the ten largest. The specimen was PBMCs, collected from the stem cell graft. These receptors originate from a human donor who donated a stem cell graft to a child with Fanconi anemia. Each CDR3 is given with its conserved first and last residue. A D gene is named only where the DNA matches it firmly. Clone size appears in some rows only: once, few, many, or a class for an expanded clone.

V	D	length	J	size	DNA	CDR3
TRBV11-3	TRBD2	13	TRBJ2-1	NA	TGTGCCAGCAGCTCCGGACTAGCGGGTTCCCATTTCTTC	CASSSGLAGSHFF
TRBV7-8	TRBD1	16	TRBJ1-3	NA	TGTGCCAGCAGCCGCGAAAGGGGGCTAAGTGGAAACACCATATATTTT	CASSRERGLSGNTIYF
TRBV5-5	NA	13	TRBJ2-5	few	TGTGCCAGCAGCCTCGACCCTCGGGAGACCCAGTACTTC	CASSLDPRETQYF
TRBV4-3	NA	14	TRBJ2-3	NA	TGCGCCAGCAGCCCGTTTCTACGCACAGATACGCAGTATTTT	CASSPFLRTDTQYF
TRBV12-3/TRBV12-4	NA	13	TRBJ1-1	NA	TGTGCCAGCAGTTTCGAGGCAAACACTGAAGCTTTCTTT	CASSFEANTEAFF
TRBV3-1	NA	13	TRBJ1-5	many	TGCGCCAGCAGCCAAGATCTCAATCAGCCCCAGCATTTT	CASSQDLNQPQHF
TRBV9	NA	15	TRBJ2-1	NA	TGTGCCAGCAGCGTAGCACAGGGAGCCTACAATGAGCAGTTCTTC	CASSVAQGAYNEQFF
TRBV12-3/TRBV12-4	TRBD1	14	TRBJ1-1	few	TGTGCCAGCAGGAGTCGCAGGGGGGACACTGAAGCTTTCTTT	CASRSRRGDTEAFF
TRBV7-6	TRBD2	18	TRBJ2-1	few	TGTGCCAGCAGCGAGACCTCGGGACTAGCGGGGGGGTACAATGAGCAGTTCTTC	CASSETSGLAGGYNEQFF
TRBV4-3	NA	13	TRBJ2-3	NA	TGCGCCAGCAGCCCTCTATTGGGATACGCGCAGTATTTT	CASSPLLGYAQYF
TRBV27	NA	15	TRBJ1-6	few	TGTGCCAGCAGTTTGGGCAGGGAAAGAGGGTCACCCCTCCACTTT	CASSLGRERGSPLHF
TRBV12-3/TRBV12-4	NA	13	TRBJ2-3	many	TGTGCCAGCAGTTTAGCCCACACAGATACGCAGTATTTT	CASSLAHTDTQYF
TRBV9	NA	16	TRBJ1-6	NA	TGTGCCAGCAGCGTAGGAAACCCCCGGCTTAATTCACCCCTCCACTTT	CASSVGNPRLNSPLHF
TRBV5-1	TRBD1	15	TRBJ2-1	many	TGCGCCAGCAGCCAGGGACAGGGTTCCTACAATGAGCAGTTCTTC	CASSQGQGSYNEQFF
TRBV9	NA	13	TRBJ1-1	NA	TGTGCCAGCAGCGTAACCCCGGTGGCTGAAGCTTTCTTT	CASSVTPVAEAFF
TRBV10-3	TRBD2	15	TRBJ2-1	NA	TGTGCCATCAGTGGGGACGGGGGGGATTACAATGAGCAGTTCTTC	CAISGDGGDYNEQFF
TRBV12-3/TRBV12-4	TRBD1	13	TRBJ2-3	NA	TGTGCCAGCAGCGACAGGGGCATGGATACGCAGTATTTT	CASSDRGMDTQYF
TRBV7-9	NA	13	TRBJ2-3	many	TGTGCCAGCAGCTTAAGGTTGGCAGATACGCAGTATTTT	CASSLRLADTQYF